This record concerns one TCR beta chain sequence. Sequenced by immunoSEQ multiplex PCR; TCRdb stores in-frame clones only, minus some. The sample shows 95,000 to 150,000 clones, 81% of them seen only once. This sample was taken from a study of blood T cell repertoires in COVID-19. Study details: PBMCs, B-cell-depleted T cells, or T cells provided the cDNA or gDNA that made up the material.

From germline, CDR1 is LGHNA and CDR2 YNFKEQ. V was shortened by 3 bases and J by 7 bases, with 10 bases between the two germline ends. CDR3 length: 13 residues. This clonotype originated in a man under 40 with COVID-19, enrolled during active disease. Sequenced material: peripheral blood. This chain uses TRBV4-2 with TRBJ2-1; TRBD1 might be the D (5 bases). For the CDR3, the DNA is TGTGCCAGCAGCCAGCTATCAGGGAATGAGCAGTTCTTC. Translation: CASSQLSGNEQFF.